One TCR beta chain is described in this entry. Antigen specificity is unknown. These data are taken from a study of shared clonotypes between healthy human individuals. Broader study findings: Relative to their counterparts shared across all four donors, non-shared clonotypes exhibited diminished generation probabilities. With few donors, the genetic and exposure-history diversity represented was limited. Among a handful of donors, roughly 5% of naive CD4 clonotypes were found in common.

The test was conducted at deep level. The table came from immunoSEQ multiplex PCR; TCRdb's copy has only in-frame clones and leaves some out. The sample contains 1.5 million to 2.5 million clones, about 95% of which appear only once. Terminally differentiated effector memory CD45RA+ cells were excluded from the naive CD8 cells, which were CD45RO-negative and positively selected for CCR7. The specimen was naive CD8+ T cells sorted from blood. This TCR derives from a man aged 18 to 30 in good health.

The CDR3 region is CASSSGTGVETQYF. The DNA of the CDR3 is TGTGCCAGCAGCTCCGGGACAGGGGTTGAGACCCAGTACTTC. The V and J genes are TRBV7-9 and TRBJ2-5, with 10 bases lining up with TRBD1. Unmatched junction bases numbered 4, after V lost 4 bases and J lost 5 bases. In germline, CDR1 is SEHNR, CDR2 FQNEAQ (reference sequence). The CDR3 sequence is 14 residues long.